This record covers a single T cell receptor beta chain. This clonotype was seen repeatedly, ten times or more. The clone's antigen remains unknown. No much larger clone is present one base from it, and per-base qualities are unavailable. This sample was included in a study of spatial heterogeneity in lung cancer (dated 2019 in TCRdb). Turning to the overall study: Beta-chain transcripts were consistently detected in greater numbers than alpha-chain transcripts, which likely reflected higher beta-chain transcript abundance. In tumor regions, TCR transcript counts showed a strong correlation with a T cell transcriptional module score derived from matched bulk RNA-seq. Both alpha and beta chains were TCR-sequenced in samples taken at surgery, namely 220 tumor regions, approximately 66 matched nontumor lung samples and approximately 58 PBMC samples. In the raw uncorrected reads, each unique combination of TCR and UMI appeared more than ten times on average. In non-small cell lung cancer, the study quantitatively compared TCR alpha and beta repertoires across several tumor regions, matched nontumor lung, and blood. TCR repertoire features were related to nonsynonymous mutation counts determined by whole-exome sequencing of tumor tissue.

Broader findings and caveats from the paper: Confirming at a functional level the hypothesis that regional TCRs recognize regional mutations was considered to require additional single-cell paired TCR alpha and beta sequencing. The count of ubiquitous expanded TCRs correlated with the count of ubiquitous nonsynonymous mutations, and the count of regional expanded TCRs correlated with the count of regional nonsynonymous mutations. TCR-seq was estimated to cover only roughly 7% of tumor T cells for alpha chains and around 13% for beta chains. A correlation was observed between the number of expanded intratumoral alpha and beta TCRs and the tumor nonsynonymous mutation count.

Library generation was performed with 5' RACE. Sequencing used a NextSeq 500. To allow correction of PCR and sequencing errors, the TCR library protocol tagged every TCR cDNA molecule with a unique molecular identifier. The study's processing was this. TCR identification, UMI-based error correction and CDR3 extraction were performed with Decombinator tools. TCRs above a frequency of 2 per 1,000, corresponding to the top 1% of the tumor frequency distribution, were defined as expanded. Expanded tumor TCRs were classed as regional if statistically deemed absent (corrected P<0.05) from at least one tumor region, otherwise ubiquitous. Each repertoire was subsampled 100 times to 5,000 TCRs, after which Renyi diversity was computed with the R vegan package. CDR3 similarity networks were built from amino acid triplet string-kernel similarity, with CDR3s being connected when pairwise similarity was above 0.82. TCRdb applied fastp at Q25 and MiXCR to the public reads, then kept only in-frame beta chains. Entries that share a CDR3 protein sequence are merged under the most common genes and DNA. TCRdb's processing, not the authors', yielded these V and J calls. Recorded for this sample are roughly 10,000 distinct CDR3 sequences; just under 6.5% of them occurred a single time. The ten top clones hold 25% to 30% of the sample.

Reading the label with the study, this specimen's time point is: sample taken at primary tumor resection. Samples were obtained from over 70 patients with early-stage, untreated non-small cell lung cancer from the lung TRACERx cohort. Whole RNA extracted from tumor and nontumor lung tissue, or from cryopreserved PBMC samples, was used for TCR sequencing without cell sorting. Only patients with enough RNA available from two or more tumor regions were chosen for TCR sequencing. Before selection, tumor and adjacent nontumor lung specimens were reviewed by a lung pathologist. The CDR3 spans 14 residues, from the cysteine through the phenylalanine. This entry keeps only the CDR3 DNA: 42 bases, framed from base 1. Trimming at the junction amounts to 3 bases on V and 3 bases on J, and the germline ends lie 11 bases apart. For CDR1 and CDR2, the germline V gene (reference sequence) lists MNHNY and SVGAGI.

The specimen was lung tumor tissue, collected at surgery. This chain joins TRBV6-6 to TRBJ1-1, with the D gene not clear enough to name. This clonotype originated in a male donor with early-stage non-small cell lung cancer. The DNA is TGTGCCAGCAGTTATGGGCAGGTTTACACTGAAGCTTTCTTT. This encodes CASSYGQVYTEAFF.